One sample yielded the 5 T cell receptor beta chains listed below, sequenced in a study of neurological immune-mediated disorders. TCRdb re-derived calls from the 5' RACE reads in MiXCR, one entry per CDR3 protein. The repertoire includes 35,000 to 45,000 distinct CDR3 sequences, around 10% of them detected once, and 3% to 4.5% sits in the top ten. Sequences were obtained from CD4+ T cells from blood. The receptors shown here come from a woman younger than 45 with HTLV-1-associated myelopathy (HAM/TSP).

The table lists this clonotype with many counts. The chain couples TRBV12-3 or TRBV12-4 to TRBJ1-3; no reliable D call. V dropped 6 bases and J dropped 0 bases, with 6 bases sitting between them. This CDR3 comprises 13 residues. The CDR3: CASSLISGNTIYF. The CDR3 DNA reads as TGTGCCAGCAGCCTGATCTCTGGAAACACCATATATTTT.

Ten or more counts support this clonotype. The chain carries TRBV7-2 and TRBJ1-2; TRBD1 matches at 7 bases. There are 17 residues in the CDR3. The V segment lost 1 base and the J segment 8 bases; nucleotides outside the gene matches: 16. CDR1 SGHTA and CDR2 FQGNSA come from the germline V gene. The CDR3 reads CASSLVWTGHRSRGYTF. The DNA for the CDR3 is TGTGCCAGCAGCTTAGTTTGGACAGGCCACAGATCGAGGGGCTACACCTTC. Filled out from reference TRBV7-2 and TRBJ1-2, the complete variable domain reads GAGVSQSPSNKVTEKGKDVELRCDPISGHTALYWYRQSLGQGLEFLIYFQGNSAPDKSGLPSDRFSAERTGGSVSTLTIQRTQQEDSAVYLCASSLVWTGHRSRGYTFGSGTRLTVV.

The chain employs TRBV25-1 and TRBJ1-2; TRBD1 matches 9 bases. Germline V gives CDR1 MGHDK, CDR2 SYGVNS. The CDR3 is 14 residues long. The J segment lost 4 bases and the V segment lost 7 bases, leaving 7 bases of the junction unmatched. As DNA, the CDR3 is TGTGCCAGCAACCCGACAGGGGGTAGCTATGGCTACACCTTC. Translation: CASNPTGGSYGYTF.

There are many counts of this clonotype. The chain recombines TRBV5-1 with TRBJ1-5; 7 positions match TRBD1. The V gene's germline CDR1 is SGHRS and CDR2 YFSETQ. The CDR3 spans 15 residues. Trimming removed 0 bases from V and 5 bases from J; junction bases left unmatched: 5. The CDR3 bases are TGCGCCAGCAGCTTGGACCCAGGGGGAGATCAGCCCCAGCATTTT. This gives the protein CASSLDPGGDQPQHF.

This clonotype was seen repeatedly, ten times or more. V gene TRBV20-1 combines with J gene TRBJ2-7, with a weak D call TRBD2 (6 bases). Germline CDR1 and CDR2: DFQATT and SNEGSKA (reference sequence). The CDR3 is 11 amino acids. The V end was cut by 7 bases, the J end by 4 bases, with 11 bases between. This CDR3 reads CSGSAGYEQYF. The DNA for the CDR3 is TGCAGTGGATCAGCGGGTTACGAGCAGTACTTC.